The next 7 T cell receptor beta chains were all read from a single sample in a study of blood T cell repertoires in COVID-19. Measured with immunoSEQ multiplex PCR; TCRdb has only the in-frame clones, and not every one. This sample yields about 310,000 clones, of which approximately 86% are seen a single time; around 8.9% belongs to the top ten. The material sequenced was PBMCs or T cells enriched from blood (not recorded which). The receptor source for this set is a woman under 30 who had recovered from COVID-19.

The rearrangement joins TRBV5-8 to TRBJ2-3; TRBD1 is a possible D gene (6 bases). V lost 0 bases and J 0 bases, leaving 11 bases between the germline ends. This CDR3 comprises 16 residues. Germline values: CDR1 SGHTS, CDR2 YDEGEE. The CDR3 sequence is CASSLEGVVSTDTQYF. The CDR3 nucleotides are TGTGCCAGCAGCTTGGAGGGGGTTGTGAGCACAGATACGCAGTATTTT.

The rearrangement uses TRBV7-8 and TRBJ2-1; D might be TRBD2 (6 bases). V lost 0 bases, J lost 0 bases, and 12 bases lay in between. CDR3 length: 17 residues. Germline V CDR1 and CDR2: SGHVS, FQNEAQ. The CDR3 reads CASSLAGGLSSYNEQFF. The CDR3 DNA follows: TGTGCCAGCAGCTTAGCGGGAGGACTCAGCTCCTACAATGAGCAGTTCTTC.

The chain links TRBV7-2 to TRBJ1-2; D is unresolved. CDR1 is SGHTA and CDR2 is FQGNSA in the germline V gene. The CDR3 covers 14 residues. V was shortened by 1 base and J by 7 bases, with 13 bases between the two germline ends. The chain's CDR3 is CASSLGVENFGYTF. The CDR3 DNA follows: TGTGCCAGCAGCTTAGGGGTGGAGAATTTTGGCTACACCTTC.

This clone was picked up a small number of times. This same CDR3 is encoded by further DNA sequences in the sample. The V gene is TRBV6-2 or TRBV6-3, the J gene TRBJ2-7, with 7 bases that match TRBD1. The CDR3 length is 13 residues. Trimming took 3 bases from V and 3 from J; bases not matched to a gene: 2. Germline CDR1 MNHEY, CDR2 SVGEGT. CDR3 residues: CASSYRTGYEQYF. The CDR3, as DNA: TGTGCCAGCAGTTATAGGACAGGCTACGAGCAGTACTTC.

The chain has TRBV12-5 and TRBJ1-1; no definite D call. Trimming removed 0 bases at V and 7 bases at J, with 18 bases between. The CDR3 spans 16 residues. Germline-derived CDR1 and CDR2 are LGHNT and FRNRAP. The CDR3 loop is CASGLVPGSDGSEAFF. In DNA form, the CDR3 reads TGTGCTAGTGGTTTGGTACCTGGTTCAGATGGCAGTGAAGCTTTCTTT.

This chain joins TRBV18 and TRBJ2-1; 7 nucleotides line up with TRBD2. The CDR3 is 15 amino acids. Germline loops: CDR1 KGHSH, CDR2 LQKENI. V gave up 4 bases and J gave up 5 bases; unmatched junction bases: 8. CDR3 protein: CASSLNREANNEQFF. The CDR3 DNA is TGTGCCAGCTCACTAAACCGGGAGGCAAACAATGAGCAGTTCTTC.

The V and J genes are TRBV12-5 and TRBJ2-5; D possibly corresponds to TRBD1 (6 bases). Trimming stripped 6 bases from V and 5 bases from J, with 13 bases between. The CDR3 covers 13 residues. Germline lookup yields CDR1 LGHNT and CDR2 FRNRAP. CDR3 sequence reads: CASGPGDGETQYF. CDR3 DNA: TGTGCTAGTGGCCCAGGGGATGGGGAGACCCAGTACTTC.